A selection of T cell receptor beta chains follows, all from one sample in a study of T cell changes during pregnancy in multiple sclerosis. TCRdb's table, derived via immunoSEQ multiplex PCR, lists solely in-frame clones and lacks some. The data contain 60,000 to 75,000 clones, about 90% of them singletons. Sequencing was performed on peripheral blood, taken in the second trimester of pregnancy. All receptors derive from a female donor in good health, enrolled as a control in a pregnancy study. CDR3s include the opening cysteine and the closing phenylalanine or tryptophan. Each record gives: clone size, CDR3 length, J gene, V gene, D gene, CDR3 protein, CDR3 DNA. D genes are given only for firm matches. Where a row states a size, it is once, few, many or the class of an expanded clone; other rows omit it.

few	14	TRBJ1-5	TRBV30	TRBD1	CAWSEGQENQPQHF	TGTGCCTGGAGTGAGGGACAGGAGAATCAGCCCCAGCATTTT
-	16	TRBJ1-5	TRBV4-1	-	CASSQGGSDSNQPQHF	TGCGCCAGCAGCCAAGGCGGTTCCGATAGCAATCAGCCCCAGCATTTT
-	15	TRBJ2-4	TRBV6-5	-	CASTSRRDGGDIQYF	TGTGCCAGCACCTCCAGAAGGGACGGAGGGGACATTCAGTACTTC
-	13	TRBJ1-4	TRBV13	-	CASSARGGEKLFF	TGTGCCAGCAGCGCCCGGGGGGGAGAAAAACTGTTTTTT
-	16	TRBJ1-2	TRBV2	TRBD1	CASSLSTGGEYYGYTF	TGTGCCAGCAGTCTGTCTACAGGGGGGGAATACTATGGCTACACCTTC
-	13	TRBJ2-7	TRBV6-1	-	CASTSDGHYEQYF	TGTGCCAGCACCTCGGACGGACACTACGAGCAGTACTTC
-	11	TRBJ2-7	TRBV7-2	-	CASSLVYEQYF	TGTGCCAGCAGCTTAGTATACGAGCAGTACTTC
-	18	TRBJ2-3	TRBV4-3	TRBD1	CASSQGLTGIQPTDTQYF	TGCGCCAGCAGCCAAGGACTGACAGGGATTCAGCCCACAGATACGCAGTATTTT
-	15	TRBJ2-1	TRBV18	TRBD2	CASSPGTSGRNEQFF	TGTGCCAGCTCACCCGGGACTAGCGGGAGAAATGAGCAGTTCTTC
once	15	TRBJ1-3	TRBV7-2	-	CASSRGTTGGNTIYF	TGTGCCAGCAGCCGAGGCACAACTGGTGGAAACACCATATATTTT
-	13	TRBJ2-1	TRBV5-4	-	CASSLSRGNEQFF	TGTGCCAGCAGTCTTTCTAGGGGAAATGAGCAGTTCTTC
-	13	TRBJ1-4	TRBV11-2	-	CASSLGTVEKLFF	TGTGCCAGCAGCTTAGGGACAGTTGAAAAACTGTTTTTT
-	14	TRBJ1-5	TRBV19	TRBD1	CAISQGQGHQPQHF	TGTGCCATCAGCCAGGGACAGGGGCATCAGCCCCAGCATTTT
few	14	TRBJ2-7	TRBV5-1	TRBD1	CASSGGQGSYEQYF	TGCGCCAGCAGCGGCGGACAGGGCTCCTACGAGCAGTACTTC
-	12	TRBJ2-2	TRBV9	-	CASSLSTGELFF	TGTGCCAGCAGCCTAAGCACCGGGGAGCTGTTTTTT
-	16	TRBJ2-5	TRBV4-1	-	CASSQSLGLGGETQYF	TGCGCCAGCAGCCAATCCCTGGGACTTGGCGGAGAGACCCAGTACTTC
-	14	TRBJ2-2	TRBV2	TRBD1	CARDRPGNTGELFF	TGTGCCAGGGACAGGCCGGGTAACACCGGGGAGCTGTTTTTT
-	15	TRBJ1-2	TRBV4-1	TRBD1	CASSQEPGTGVGYTF	TGCGCCAGCAGCCAAGAACCGGGGACAGGGGTTGGCTACACCTTC
-	14	TRBJ2-5	TRBV6-6	-	CASRASGEGETQYF	TGTGCCAGCAGGGCCTCTGGCGAGGGAGAGACCCAGTACTTC
-	16	TRBJ2-7	TRBV21-1	-	CASISREGYSSYEQYF	TGTGCCAGCATCTCCCGGGAGGGGTATAGCTCCTACGAGCAGTACTTC
-	14	TRBJ1-5	TRBV4-1	TRBD1	CASSEGQVDQPQHF	TGCGCCAGCAGCGAAGGACAGGTTGATCAGCCCCAGCATTTT
-	15	TRBJ2-7	TRBV27	-	CASSFSGMSSYEQYF	TGTGCCAGCAGTTTTTCTGGTATGAGCTCCTACGAGCAGTACTTC
-	12	TRBJ2-1	TRBV7-9	-	CASTGERHEQFF	TGTGCCAGCACTGGGGAGAGGCATGAGCAGTTCTTC